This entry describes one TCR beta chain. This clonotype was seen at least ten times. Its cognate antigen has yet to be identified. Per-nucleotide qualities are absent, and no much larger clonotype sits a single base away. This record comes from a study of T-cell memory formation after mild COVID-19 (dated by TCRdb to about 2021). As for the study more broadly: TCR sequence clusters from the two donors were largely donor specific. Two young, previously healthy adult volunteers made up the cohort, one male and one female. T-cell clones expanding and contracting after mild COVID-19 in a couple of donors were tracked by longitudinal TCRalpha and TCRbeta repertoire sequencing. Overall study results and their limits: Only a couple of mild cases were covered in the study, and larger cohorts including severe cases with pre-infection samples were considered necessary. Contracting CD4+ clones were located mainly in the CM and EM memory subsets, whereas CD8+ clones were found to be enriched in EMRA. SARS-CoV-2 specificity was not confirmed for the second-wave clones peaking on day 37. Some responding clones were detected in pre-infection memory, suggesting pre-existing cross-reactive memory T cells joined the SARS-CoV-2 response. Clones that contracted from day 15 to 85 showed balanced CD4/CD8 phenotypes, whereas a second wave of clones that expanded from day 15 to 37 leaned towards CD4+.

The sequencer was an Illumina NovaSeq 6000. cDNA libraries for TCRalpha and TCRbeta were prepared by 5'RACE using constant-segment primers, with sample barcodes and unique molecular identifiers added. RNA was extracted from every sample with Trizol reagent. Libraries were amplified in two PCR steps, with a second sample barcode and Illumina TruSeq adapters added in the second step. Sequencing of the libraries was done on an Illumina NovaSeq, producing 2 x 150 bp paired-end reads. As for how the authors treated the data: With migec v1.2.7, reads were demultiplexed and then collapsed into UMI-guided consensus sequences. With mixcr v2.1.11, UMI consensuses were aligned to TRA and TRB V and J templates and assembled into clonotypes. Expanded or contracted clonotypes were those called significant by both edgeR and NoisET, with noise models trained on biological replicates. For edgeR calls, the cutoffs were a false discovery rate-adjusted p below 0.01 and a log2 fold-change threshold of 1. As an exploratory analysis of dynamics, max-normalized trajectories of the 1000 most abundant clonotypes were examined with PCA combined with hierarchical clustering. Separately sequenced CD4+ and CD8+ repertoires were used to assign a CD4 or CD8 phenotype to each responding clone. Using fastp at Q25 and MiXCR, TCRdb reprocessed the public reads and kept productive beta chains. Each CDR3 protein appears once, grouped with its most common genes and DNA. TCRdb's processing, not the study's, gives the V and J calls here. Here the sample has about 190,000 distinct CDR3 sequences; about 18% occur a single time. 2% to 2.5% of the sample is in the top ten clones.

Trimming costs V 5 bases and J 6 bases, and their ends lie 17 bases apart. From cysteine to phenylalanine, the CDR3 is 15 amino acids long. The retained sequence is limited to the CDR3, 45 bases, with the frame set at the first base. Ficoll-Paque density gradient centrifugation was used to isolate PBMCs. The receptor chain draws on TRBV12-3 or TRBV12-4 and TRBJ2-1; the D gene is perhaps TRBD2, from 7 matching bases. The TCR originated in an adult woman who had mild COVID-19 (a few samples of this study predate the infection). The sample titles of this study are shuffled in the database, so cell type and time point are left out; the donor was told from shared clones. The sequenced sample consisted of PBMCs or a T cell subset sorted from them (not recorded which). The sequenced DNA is TGTGCCAGCAGTCCTCAGGGGAGGGCCGTCAATGAGCAGTTCTTC. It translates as CASSPQGRAVNEQFF.